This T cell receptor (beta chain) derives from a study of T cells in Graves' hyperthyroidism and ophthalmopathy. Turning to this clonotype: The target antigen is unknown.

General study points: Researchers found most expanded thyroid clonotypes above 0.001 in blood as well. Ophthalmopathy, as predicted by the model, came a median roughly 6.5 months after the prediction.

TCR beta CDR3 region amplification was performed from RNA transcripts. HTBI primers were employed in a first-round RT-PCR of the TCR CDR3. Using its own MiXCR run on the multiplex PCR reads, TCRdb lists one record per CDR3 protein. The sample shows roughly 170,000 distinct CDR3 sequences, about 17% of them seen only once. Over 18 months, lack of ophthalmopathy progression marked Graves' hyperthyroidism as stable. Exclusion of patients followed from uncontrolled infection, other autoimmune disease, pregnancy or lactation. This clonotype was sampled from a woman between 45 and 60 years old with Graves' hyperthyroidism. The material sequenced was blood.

The CDR3 nucleotides are TGTGCCAGCAGCTTAGACCAACCCGAGCAGTACTTC. Translating it yields CASSLDQPEQYF. This chain joins TRBV7-2 and TRBJ2-7; D uncertain. The length of the CDR3 is 12 residues. Trimming left V 1 base short and J 6 bases short, with 7 bases between. Germline lookup yields CDR1 SGHTA and CDR2 FQGNSA.